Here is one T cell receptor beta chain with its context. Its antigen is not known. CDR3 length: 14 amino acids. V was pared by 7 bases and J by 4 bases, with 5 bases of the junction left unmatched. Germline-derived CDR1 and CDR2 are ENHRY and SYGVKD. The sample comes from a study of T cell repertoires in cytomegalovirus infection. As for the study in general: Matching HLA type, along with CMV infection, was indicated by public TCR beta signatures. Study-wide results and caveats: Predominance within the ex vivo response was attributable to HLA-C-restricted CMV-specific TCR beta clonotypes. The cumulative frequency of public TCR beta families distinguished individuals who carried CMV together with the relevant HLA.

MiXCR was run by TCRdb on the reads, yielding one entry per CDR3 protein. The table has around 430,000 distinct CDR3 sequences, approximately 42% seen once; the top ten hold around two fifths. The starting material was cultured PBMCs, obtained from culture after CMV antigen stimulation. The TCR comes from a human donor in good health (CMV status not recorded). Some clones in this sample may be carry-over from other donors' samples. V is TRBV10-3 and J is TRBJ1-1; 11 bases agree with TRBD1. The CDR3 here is CAITPDRGPTEAFF. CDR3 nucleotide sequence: TGTGCCATCACCCCGGACAGGGGGCCCACTGAAGCTTTCTTT.